This T cell receptor beta chain was obtained from a study of molecular identifiers for immune sequencing clone quantification. Study-level information: Replicate runs used RNA from roughly 20,000 or 100,000 naive CD8 cells, which was split five ways into aliquots, and four of those aliquots were then sequenced. Overall study findings and caveats: In CMV-specific effectors, clones above 20 copies held over 99% of molecules; naive, under 1%.

TCRdb ran MiXCR on the PCR reads and lists one entry per CDR3 protein. Seen here are 12,000 or so distinct CDR3 sequences, around 19% observed once, and the top ten hold approximately 1.4%. Sorted cell numbers of about 17,000 to 1,000,000, with 10%, 30% or 50% RNA, served as input for naive CD8 libraries. Sorted naive CD8 T cells were those defined as CD8+CD4-CCR7+CD45RA+. Trimming removed 3 bases from V and 4 bases from J; junction bases left unmatched: 4. CDR1 SGDLS and CDR2 YYNGEE come from the germline V gene. This CDR3 has 14 amino acids. This clonotype occurred many times. The antigen remains undetermined.

The receptor was isolated from a human donor in good health. Some libraries in this study had Jurkat cell RNA spiked in. This chain uses TRBV9 with TRBJ2-3; 8 bases match TRBD2. Sequenced: naive CD8+ T cells from blood, with Jurkat cell RNA spiked in. As to subset: FACS-sorted CD8+CD4-CCR7+CD45RA+ naive T cells. CDR3: CASSAGTRSDTQYF. The CDR3 coding sequence is TGTGCCAGCAGCGCCGGGACTAGATCAGATACGCAGTATTTT.